The present TCR beta chain was sequenced within a study of a mutant IDH1 vaccine in newly diagnosed glioma. About the research overall: Patients had eight vaccinations, in weeks 1, 3, 5, 7, 11, 15, 19 and 23.

Assay used: immunoSEQ multiplex PCR; TCRdb lists only in-frame clones, some missing. The profile shows 45,000 to 60,000 clones, over 75% of them singletons. As to this clone: The antigen remains undetermined.

General study findings and limits: Apparently unrelated to pseudoprogression were changes in the top peripheral T cell clonotypes.

Time point denoted: week 5, during vaccination. Vaccination used 300 ug of mutant IDH1 20-mer peptide per dose, with topical imiquimod. New WHO grade 3 or 4 IDH1-mutant, ATRX-lost astrocytomas were present in all donors. This CDR3 is 14 amino acids long. Germline CDR1 reads GTSNPN; CDR2 reads SVGIG (reference sequence). V was trimmed by 2 bases and J by 4 bases, leaving 14 bases between them. The sample consisted of PBMCs, taken from a glioma patient whose treatment included an IDH1 peptide vaccine. The clonotype originates from a man in his fifties or sixties with glioma. The genes are TRBV30 and TRBJ1-1; D might be TRBD1 (6 bases). The CDR3 nucleotides are TGTGCCTGGAGTAAAGAAACAGGGCGCACTGAAGCTTTCTTT. Translating gives CAWSKETGRTEAFF. The variable domain in full, with the rest retrieved from reference TRBV30 and TRBJ1-1, is SQTIHQWPATLVQPVGSPLSLECTVEGTSNPNLYWYRQAAGRGLQLLFYSVGIGQISSEVPQNLSASRPQDRQFILSSKKLLLSDSGFYLCAWSKETGRTEAFFGQGTRLTVV.